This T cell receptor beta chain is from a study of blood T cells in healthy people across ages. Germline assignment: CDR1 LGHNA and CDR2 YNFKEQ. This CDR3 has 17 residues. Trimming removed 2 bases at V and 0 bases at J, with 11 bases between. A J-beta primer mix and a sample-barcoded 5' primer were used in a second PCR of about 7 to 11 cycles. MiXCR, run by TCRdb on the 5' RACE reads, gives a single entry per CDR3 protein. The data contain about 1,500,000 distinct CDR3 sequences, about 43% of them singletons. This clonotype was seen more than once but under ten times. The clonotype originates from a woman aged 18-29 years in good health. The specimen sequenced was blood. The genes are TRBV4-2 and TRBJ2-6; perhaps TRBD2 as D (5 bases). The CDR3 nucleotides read TGTGCCAGCAGCCAATCGGCTGGGAGCTCTGGGGCCAACGTCCTGACTTTC. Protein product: CASSQSAGSSGANVLTF.